This T cell receptor beta chain emerged from a study of cytomegalovirus exposure and HLA in healthy donors listed by TCRdb under 2017. Context from the whole study: In an earlier analysis of under 750 of the donors, 250 to 300 Gb of sequence data and 117 million unique TCR beta sequences from 180 million or so T cells were reported. All discovery cohort repertoires had been generated using a single sequencing platform. The study aimed to test whether cataloging public T cell receptors could reveal signatures of past pathogen exposure. An early release that covered around 590 HLA-typed donors contained about 290 gigabases of sequencing data and 75 million to 100 million unique TCR sequences. Of the 398 genotyped donors, 65% to 90% fell in the genetic ancestry cluster associated with self-reported Caucasian donors. In a later genetic analysis, genome-wide SNP genotypes for 398 of the 666 donors were used, and that subset was treated as a discovery cohort. Rather than using new phenotypic data, the later analysis identified candidate immune exposures from TCR beta sequences and from how often those sequences occurred across donors. Besides the first cohort of roughly 660 subjects, a separate validation cohort made up of 120 different subjects was used. The study used immunosequencing to profile the T cell repertoires of hundreds of subjects and linked those repertoires to cytomegalovirus serostatus. Across 398 genotyped donors of the cohort, an average of about 200,000 unique TCR beta nucleotide sequences per donor were sequenced, and roughly 17% of those sequences were non-productive. To decide whether each TCR beta V gene segment behaved as functional or pseudogenic, an earlier analysis of some 600 of the donors relied on high-throughput TCR beta sequencing. HLA typing included class I and class II loci at four-digit resolution. Typing coverage differed by locus: A, B, C, DRB1 and DQB1 were typed in about 620-640 donors, DQA1 in around 500, DPA1 in around 610, and DPB1 in approximately 450. The study combined high-throughput TCR immunosequencing, statistical association of individual TCRs with disease status, and machine learning to predict cytomegalovirus infection status. In a later analysis, previously published TCR beta repertoires from 550 to 700 donors were re-analyzed and high-resolution HLA genotyping was added so that TCR occurrence patterns could be studied. About 5 DR-DQ haplotypes were handled as single units for association and clustering, since linkage in the cohort was strong. Donor age, sex, ethnicity and CMV serostatus were collected together with the repertoire data.

Concerning this clone: It lacks a known antigen. No much larger clonotype is one base removed from it; base qualities were not supplied.

Findings and caveats that apply to the study as a whole: This cohort had only TCR beta chains sequenced, and the lack of alpha or paired-chain data limited which features could be detected. A total of about 180 TCR beta chains were listed by the study as associated with cytomegalovirus. A cluster of highly shared sequence variants was judged likely to represent a technical artifact of the sequencing pipeline. In a later genetic analysis, fewer N-insertions in productive TCRs were reported among donors in an Asian-associated ancestry cluster than the roughly 700-donor mean. The presence/absence analyses assumed that sequencing depth was roughly uniform across donors, and that assumption may not be true. A later analysis reported that several top co-occurrence clusters appeared linked to parvovirus B19, influenza, CMV and Epstein-Barr virus. A further reported finding was that TCR beta sequences accurately predicted the HLA-A and HLA-B alleles for most subjects in the first cohort. In a later analysis, the rate of TCR association differed among HLA loci, with DRB1 alleles having the most associated TCRs and HLA-C alleles having the fewest. In a later analysis, around 15,000 TCR beta sequences were associated with specific HLA alleles at a false discovery rate of 0.05. The classifier was reported to diagnose cytomegalovirus status with high specificity and sensitivity in both the original cohort and the validation cohort. Correlated functional status among segregating V segments might be attributable to linkage disequilibrium, but an unknown experimental factor could not be ruled out. Immune exposure information for the cohort was limited to CMV serostatus. V-gene and J-gene trimming of TCR beta chains was associated with a missense DCLRE1C variant in a later genetic analysis, and the association was replicated in an independent cohort. A later analysis found that HLA-associated TCR beta chains were more clonally expanded and had lower generation probabilities than equally common non-associated chains. Because HLA typing was unavailable for some donors at each locus, only the typed subset was used in association tests. Some IMGT-functional V segments, including TRBV6-2 and TRBV6-3, could not be told apart with the 87-base-pair reads, so those segments were excluded. A few of the identified cytomegalovirus-associated TCR beta chains were confirmed in vitro to be specific for cytomegalovirus antigens. Most TCR sequences were seen in very few donors, while some public TCRs were found in many individuals. The earlier analysis of nearly 600 of the donors excluded some 15 rarely observed V segments, including chromosome 9 orphons, because counts were too low. It was suggested by the authors that the approach could potentially be generalized to other disease states and immunological phenotypes. In an earlier analysis of more than 500 of the donors, most TCR beta V segments appeared in productive rearrangements about 87% or about 30% of the time, broadly matching IMGT annotations. Strong co-occurrence of HLA alleles, especially DR and DQ, made assigning TCR associations to individual alleles difficult. In a later analysis, most CMV-associated TCR beta chains were found to appear HLA-restricted, with HLA associations seemingly driven largely by CMV exposure.

Libraries were built with the immunoSEQ multiplex PCR assay. For the multiplex PCR, a mixture combining 60 forward primers for TCR Vbeta segments and 13 reverse primers for TCR Jbeta segments was used. The CDR3 region of rearranged TCR beta genes was amplified from genomic DNA by a multiplex PCR assay. Amplified TCR beta libraries were sequenced as 87-base-pair reads on the Illumina HiSeq System. Turning to the authors' computational methods: In a later analysis, tens of millions of unique TCR beta chains were counted across the 690 or so repertoires, and approximately 9.9 million of these chains were shared by at least two donors. Raw reads were error-corrected and collapsed into unique sequences with a nearest-neighbor algorithm that merged closely related sequences to remove PCR and sequencing errors. Alignment of CDR3 sequences to IMGT reference sequences was used to assign V, D and J gene segments. For a sequence to be retained, a match of at least six nucleotides to both a V gene segment and a J gene segment was required. A rearrangement was called productive if the CDR3 had no stop codons and remained in frame with V and J, and every other rearrangement was called non-productive. Following IMGT convention, CDR3 was defined as the stretch from the second conserved V-encoded cysteine up to the conserved J-encoded phenylalanine. The earlier analysis of about 640 of the donors excluded any sequence lacking an unambiguous match to a single V gene segment. In an earlier analysis of 587 of the donors, V segments were called functional above 56.7% productive rearrangements and were called segregating when the between-donor standard deviation exceeded 5%. A statistical classification framework was built for diagnosing cytomegalovirus status from the catalog of TCR beta chain sequences. In a later analysis, V and J genes were assigned by comparing TCR nucleotide sequences against IMGT/GENE-DB human TR gene sequences. The TCRdist pipeline was used in a later analysis to assign CDR3 sequences and most-parsimonious VDJ recombination scenarios. In a later analysis, each TCR beta chain was defined by its CDR3 amino acid sequence together with its V-gene family, and reads lacking a unique V-gene family were excluded. As a way to deal with suspected cross-contamination and a sequencing artifact, a later analysis dropped 500 to 700 nucleotide sequences that were highly shared and had low generation probability. In a later analysis, a clonal expansion index for each public chain was calculated from normalized within-repertoire ranks of inferred template counts. In a later analysis, generation probabilities were computed with a VDJ recombination model fitted to out-of-frame rearrangements, and the resulting probabilities were checked against IGoR. In a later analysis, hypergeometric tests were used to score TCR-TCR, TCR-HLA and TCR-CMV co-occurrence, with a repertoire-size bias correction applied to TCR pairs. To estimate false discovery rates, a later analysis permuted the HLA or CMV assignments 20 times. In a later analysis, co-occurring TCRs were grouped using DBSCAN, and TCRdist sequence similarity was added for clustering within HLA-allele-positive subsets. Repertoires with fewer than 30,000 or more than 120,000 public chains, plus five repertoires with anomalous nucleotide sharing, were excluded from co-occurrence clustering. TCRdb retrieved this table from immuneACCESS and kept in-frame rearrangements only. Not all clones are present; in checked studies, unresolved V genes account for under half, and no reason is known for the remainder. V and J calls and clone size follow that table, whereas D and trimming were derived from the DNA. The sample table lists about 120,000 clones, 65% to 85% of them with a count of one. The ten largest clones represent less than 3.5% of the sample.

The cohort consisted of hundreds of healthy bone marrow donors. At the time of sampling, every cohort member was nominally healthy, though immune exposures that went unrecorded were likely present. The donor tested CMV seropositive, placing the donor among the approximately 310 seropositive members of the cohort. A peripheral blood sample was collected from each donor, and TCR beta sequencing was performed on peripheral blood mononuclear cells. Genomic DNA extraction from the blood cell samples was performed with the Qiagen DNeasy Blood Extraction Kit. From its cysteine to its phenylalanine, the CDR3 spans 14 amino acids. Of the read, only the CDR3 DNA is kept; its 42 bases are in frame from base 1. Reading the germline V gene gives CDR1 SGHVS and CDR2 FQNEAQ. Trimming costs V 5 bases and J 15 bases, and their ends lie 22 bases apart.

This receptor was taken from a woman between 40 and 50 years old in good health and CMV-seropositive. The source material was PBMCs. The chain uses TRBV7-8 and TRBJ1-4; matching of 6 bases hints at TRBD1 as the D gene. The CDR3 amino acid sequence is: CASSHAGSRDTMFF. The nucleotide sequence is TGTGCCAGCAGCCACGCAGGGTCGAGGGACACGATGTTTTTT. The CDR3, completed at both ends by the reference TRBV7-8 and TRBJ1-4 genes, gives the full variable domain GAGVSQSPRYKVAKRGQDVALRCDPISGHVSLFWYQQALGQGPEFLTYFQNEAQLDKSGLPSDRFFAERPEGSVSTLKIQRTQQEDSAVYLCASSHAGSRDTMFFGSGTQLSVL.